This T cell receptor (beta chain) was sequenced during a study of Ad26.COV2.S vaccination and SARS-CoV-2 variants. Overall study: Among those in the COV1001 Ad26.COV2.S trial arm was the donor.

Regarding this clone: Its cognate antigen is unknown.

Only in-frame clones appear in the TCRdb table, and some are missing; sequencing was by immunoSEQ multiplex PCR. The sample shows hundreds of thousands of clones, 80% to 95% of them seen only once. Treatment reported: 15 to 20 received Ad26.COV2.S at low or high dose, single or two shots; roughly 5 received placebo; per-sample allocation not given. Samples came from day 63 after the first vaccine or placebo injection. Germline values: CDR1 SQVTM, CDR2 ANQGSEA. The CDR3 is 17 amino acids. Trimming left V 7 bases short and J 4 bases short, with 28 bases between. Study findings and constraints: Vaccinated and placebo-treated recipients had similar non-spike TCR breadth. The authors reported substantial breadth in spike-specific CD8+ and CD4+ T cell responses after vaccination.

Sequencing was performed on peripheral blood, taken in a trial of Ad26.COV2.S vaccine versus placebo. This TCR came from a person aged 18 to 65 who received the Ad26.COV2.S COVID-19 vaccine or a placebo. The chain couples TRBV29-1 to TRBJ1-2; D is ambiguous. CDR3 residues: CSADPLNRKEGAYGYTF. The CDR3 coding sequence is TGCAGCGCTGATCCGTTGAATCGGAAGGAGGGTGCCTATGGCTACACCTTC.